A single sample is the source of the 16 T cell receptor beta chains below, sequenced in a study of graft-versus-host responses after intestinal transplantation. Which antigens these TCRs recognize remains unknown. Repertoires were generated with immunoSEQ multiplex PCR, while TCRdb's copy carries only in-frame clones and drops some. The sample includes tens of thousands of clones, roughly 90% of them seen just once. The sample in question was unstimulated CD4+ T cells sorted from spleen or lymph node cells, obtained before intestinal transplant. All receptors come from a human donor who received an intestinal transplant.

The chain joins TRBV10-1 to TRBJ2-3; TRBD2 matches 10 bases. V dropped 4 bases and J dropped 5; count of bases not matched to a gene: 18. Germline assignment: CDR1 WNHNN and CDR2 SYGVQD (reference sequence). The CDR3 length is 19 residues. The CDR3 here is CASSGPLASGGPPQDTQYF. CDR3 in DNA: TGCGCCAGCAGTGGACCCCTCGCTAGCGGGGGCCCACCTCAAGATACGCAGTATTTT.

J is TRBJ2-1 and V is TRBV10-2, with TRBD2 matching over 7 bases. The CDR3 spans 16 residues. Germline loops: CDR1 WSHSY, CDR2 SAAADI. With 6 bases clipped from V and 1 base from J, the junction kept 9 bases outside the gene matches. CDR3 DNA sequence: TGCGCCAGCAGCCGTCCTAGCGGCCTATCCTACAATGAGCAGTTCTTC. It encodes CASSRPSGLSYNEQFF.

The rearrangement links TRBV18 to TRBJ1-1; 7 positions agree with TRBD1. There are 14 residues in the CDR3. CDR1 KGHSH and CDR2 LQKENI come from the germline V gene. V lost 4 bases and J lost 5; bases outside the gene matches: 7. CDR3 DNA: TGTGCCAGCTCACTGACAGGGTTGGGGACTGAAGCTTTCTTT. Amino acid sequence: CASSLTGLGTEAFF.

As DNA, the CDR3 is TGTGCCAGCTCACGAGCGGGACAGGGAGAACAAGAGACCCAGTACTTC. Its protein is CASSRAGQGEQETQYF. This chain uses TRBV18 with TRBJ2-5; TRBD1 agrees at 9 bases. CDR1 and CDR2 from the germline V gene are KGHSH and LQKENI. The ends lost 4 bases at V and 2 bases at J; junction bases unmatched: 8. The CDR3 consists of 16 residues.

The gene calls are TRBV5-1 and TRBJ2-5; 8 bases are a match to TRBD2. Looked up from germline, CDR1 is SGHRS and CDR2 is YFSETQ. The CDR3 consists of 14 residues. J gave up 3 bases and V 4 bases, and 5 bases lay outside the gene matches. CDR3 bases: TGCGCCAGCAGCCTACCGGGACTAGAAGAGACCCAGTACTTC. Protein: CASSLPGLEETQYF.

V gene TRBV5-5 combines with J gene TRBJ2-1; TRBD2 aligns across 8 bases. The length of the CDR3 is 15 residues. Germline V gene lookup returns CDR1 SGHKS and CDR2 YYEKEE (reference sequence). Trimming removed 5 bases from V and 2 bases from J; junction bases left unmatched: 6. CDR3 DNA: TGTGCCAGCAGACTTAGCGGGGCCGCCTACAATGAGCAGTTCTTC. Translated, it gives CASRLSGAAYNEQFF. Variable domain in full (rest from reference TRBV5-5 and TRBJ2-1): DAGVTQSPTHLIKTRGQQVTLRCSPISGHKSVSWYQQVLGQGPQFIFQYYEKEERGRGNFPDRFSARQFPNYSSELNVNALLLGDSALYLCASRLSGAAYNEQFFGPGTRLTVL.

V usage is TRBV9 and J usage is TRBJ2-3; 10 bases line up with TRBD2. Germline loops: CDR1 SGDLS, CDR2 YYNGEE. The CDR3 loop spans 17 amino acids. The V gene end was trimmed by 3 bases and the J gene end by 6 bases; junction bases not matched to a gene: 13. CDR3 nucleotides: TGTGCCAGCAGCGATTTGGCTAGCGGGGGATTTAGGGATACGCAGTATTTT. This translates into CASSDLASGGFRDTQYF.

This chain links TRBV6-5 with TRBJ2-7; D remains ambiguous. CDR1 and CDR2 from the germline V gene are MNHEY and SVGAGI. Trimming cost V 5 bases and J 4 bases, with 9 bases left between them. The CDR3 sequence is 12 residues long. The CDR3 reads CASSVSQYEQYF. CDR3 bases: TGTGCCAGCAGTGTCAGTCAATACGAGCAGTACTTC.

The chain employs TRBV7-9 and TRBJ2-5; 8 bases line up with TRBD1. Germline V lookup: CDR1 SEHNR, CDR2 FQNEAQ (reference sequence). J gave up 8 bases and V 1 base, and 3 bases lay outside the gene matches. The CDR3 has 13 residues. The CDR3 spells CASSLEQGGTQYF. CDR3 in DNA: TGTGCCAGCAGCTTAGAACAGGGGGGAACCCAGTACTTC.

The genes are TRBV7-6 and TRBJ2-7; D is perhaps TRBD2 (7 bases). CDR1 and CDR2 (germline): SGHVS, FNYEAQ. The CDR3 is 16 residues long. Trimming cost V 2 bases and J 0 bases, with 14 bases left between them. CDR3 loop: CASSLYEGGPSYEQYF. CDR3 nucleotides: TGTGCCAGCAGCTTATACGAGGGGGGGCCCTCCTACGAGCAGTACTTC. The full variable domain, its missing parts supplied by reference TRBV7-6 and TRBJ2-7, is GAGVSQSPRYKVTKRGQDVALRCDPISGHVSLYWYRQALGQGPEFLTYFNYEAQQDKSGLPNDRFSAERPEGSISTLTIQRTEQRDSAMYRCASSLYEGGPSYEQYFGPGTRLTVT.

The rearrangement uses TRBV25-1 and TRBJ1-1, with D tentatively TRBD1 (5 bases). V was clipped by 8 bases and J by 11 bases, with 15 bases between them. CDR1 is MGHDK and CDR2 is SYGVNS in the germline V gene. CDR3 length: 11 amino acids. CDR3 sequence (DNA): TGTGCCAGCGGTCACGGGGGGTTTGCTTTCTTT. Amino acids: CASGHGGFAFF.

V is TRBV6-1 and J is TRBJ2-1, with 10 positions matching TRBD2. The CDR3 extends over 16 amino acids. Trimming took 4 bases from V and 6 from J; bases not matched to a gene: 9. Germline assignment: CDR1 MNHNS and CDR2 SASEGT. The CDR3 is CASSAGLAAGPNEQFF. The CDR3 nucleotides are TGTGCCAGCAGTGCCGGACTAGCGGCCGGGCCCAATGAGCAGTTCTTC.

CDR3 protein: CASSNRGSYGYTF. As DNA, the CDR3 is TGTGCCAGCAGCAACAGGGGCTCCTATGGCTACACCTTC. V gene TRBV6-5 combines with J gene TRBJ1-2, with 7 positions matching TRBD1. This CDR3 region has 13 residues. Trimming at V came to 6 bases and at J to 4 bases, leaving 5 bases not matched to a gene. Germline CDR1 is MNHEY and CDR2 is SVGAGI.

V gene TRBV7-9 combines with J gene TRBJ1-4; 10 bases line up with TRBD1. The CDR3 consists of 15 residues. Trimming removed 3 bases from V and 9 bases from J; junction bases left unmatched: 7. Germline values: CDR1 SEHNR, CDR2 FQNEAQ (reference sequence). The CDR3 loop reads CASSLRPGQGKKLFF. Here the CDR3 DNA reads TGTGCCAGCAGCTTGCGCCCGGGACAGGGGAAAAAACTGTTTTTT. The whole variable domain, filled in from reference TRBV7-9 and TRBJ1-4, reads DTGVSQNPRHKITKRGQNVTFRCDPISEHNRLYWYRQTLGQGPEFLTYFQNEAQLEKSRLLSDRFSAERPKGSFSTLEIQRTEQGDSAMYLCASSLRPGQGKKLFFGSGTQLSVL.

This CDR3 reads CASSQEKDRSPLHF. The CDR3 DNA sequence: TGCGCCAGCAGCCAAGAAAAAGATAGATCACCCCTCCACTTT. This chain joins TRBV4-1 and TRBJ1-6; D call uncertain. Trimming shortened V by 0 bases and J by 10 bases, and 10 bases separated the two germline ends. Germline CDR1 is MGHRA and CDR2 is YSYEKL. The CDR3 is 14 amino acids.

The CDR3 nucleotides are TGTGCCAGCTCACCATCGCAGGGAAGGGCCTACGAGCAGTACTTC. Encoded protein: CASSPSQGRAYEQYF. The chain links TRBV18 to TRBJ2-7, with D possibly TRBD1 on 5 matching bases. V lost 2 bases, J lost 2 bases, and 13 bases lay in between. Germline lookup yields CDR1 KGHSH and CDR2 LQKENI. CDR3 length: 15 amino acids.